Listed here is a single T cell receptor beta chain. The antigen remains undetermined. Amplified TCR beta CDR3 regions came from RNA transcripts. The HTBI primer set was used in a first-round RT-PCR of the TCR CDR3. TCRdb reprocessed the multiplex PCR reads with MiXCR, giving one entry per CDR3 protein. The data show approximately 400,000 distinct CDR3 sequences, 20% to 30% seen once. This sample is part of a study of T cells in Graves' hyperthyroidism and ophthalmopathy. CDR1 is MNHNS and CDR2 is SASEGT in the germline V gene. The V gene end was trimmed by 3 bases and the J gene end by 8 bases; junction bases not matched to a gene: 6. The CDR3 has 15 residues. Study results and limitations: Most expanded thyroid clonotypes above 0.001 also appeared in blood. The model forecast ophthalmopathy, anticipating it by a median around 6.5 months before onset.

Sequencing used blood. The receptor was derived from a man in his forties or fifties with Graves' hyperthyroidism. The V and J genes are TRBV6-1 and TRBJ1-6; 8 nucleotides match TRBD1. Here the CDR3 DNA reads TGTGCCAGCAGTGATACCCGGGGACAGGATTCACCCCTCCACTTT. Amino acids: CASSDTRGQDSPLHF.